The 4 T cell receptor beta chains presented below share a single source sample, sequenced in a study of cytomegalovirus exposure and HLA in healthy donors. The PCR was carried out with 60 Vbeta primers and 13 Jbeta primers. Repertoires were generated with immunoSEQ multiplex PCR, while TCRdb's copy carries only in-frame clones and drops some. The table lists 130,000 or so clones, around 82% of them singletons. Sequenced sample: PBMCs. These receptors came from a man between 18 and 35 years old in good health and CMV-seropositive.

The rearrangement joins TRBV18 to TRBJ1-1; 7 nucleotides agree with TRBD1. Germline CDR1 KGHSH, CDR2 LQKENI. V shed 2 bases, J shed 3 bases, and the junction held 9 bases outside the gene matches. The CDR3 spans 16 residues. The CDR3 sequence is CASSPIIGGKDTEAFF. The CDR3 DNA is TGTGCCAGCTCACCAATTATAGGGGGCAAGGACACTGAAGCTTTCTTT. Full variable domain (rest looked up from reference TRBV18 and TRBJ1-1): NAGVMQNPRHLVRRRGQEARLRCSPMKGHSHVYWYRQLPEEGLKFMVYLQKENIIDESGMPKERFSAEFPKEGPSILRIQQVVRGDSAAYFCASSPIIGGKDTEAFFGQGTRLTVV.

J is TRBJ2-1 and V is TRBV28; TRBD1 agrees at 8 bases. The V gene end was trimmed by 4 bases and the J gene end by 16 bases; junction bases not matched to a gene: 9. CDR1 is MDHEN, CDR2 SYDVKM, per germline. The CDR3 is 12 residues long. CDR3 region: CASSSTTGGGFF. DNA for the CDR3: TGTGCCAGCAGTTCTACTACAGGGGGAGGCTTCTTC.

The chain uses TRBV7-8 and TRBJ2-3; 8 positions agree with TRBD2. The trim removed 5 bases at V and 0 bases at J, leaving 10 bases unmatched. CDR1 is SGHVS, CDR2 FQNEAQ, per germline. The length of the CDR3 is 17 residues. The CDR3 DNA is TGTGCCAGCAGCGAGCGGTCTAGCGGGTTTAGCACAGATACGCAGTATTTT. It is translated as CASSERSSGFSTDTQYF.

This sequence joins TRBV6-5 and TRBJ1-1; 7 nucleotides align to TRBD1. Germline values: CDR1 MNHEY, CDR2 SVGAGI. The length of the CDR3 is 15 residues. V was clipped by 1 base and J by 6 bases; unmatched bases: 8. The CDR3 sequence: CASSYFGGGGSEAFF. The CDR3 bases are TGTGCCAGCAGTTACTTCGGTGGAGGGGGCTCTGAAGCTTTCTTT.